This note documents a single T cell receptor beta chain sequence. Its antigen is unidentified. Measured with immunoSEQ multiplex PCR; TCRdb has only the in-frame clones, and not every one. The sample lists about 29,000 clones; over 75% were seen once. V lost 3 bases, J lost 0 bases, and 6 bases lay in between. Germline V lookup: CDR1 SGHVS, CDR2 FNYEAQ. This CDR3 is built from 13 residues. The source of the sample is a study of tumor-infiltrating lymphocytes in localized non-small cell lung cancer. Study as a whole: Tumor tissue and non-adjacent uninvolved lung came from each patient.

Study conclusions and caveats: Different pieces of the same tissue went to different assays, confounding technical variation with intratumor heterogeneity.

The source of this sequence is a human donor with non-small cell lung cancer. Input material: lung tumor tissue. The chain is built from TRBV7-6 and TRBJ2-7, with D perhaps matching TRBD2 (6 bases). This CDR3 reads CASSFGSSYEQYF. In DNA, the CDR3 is TGTGCCAGCAGCTTCGGGAGCTCCTACGAGCAGTACTTC.